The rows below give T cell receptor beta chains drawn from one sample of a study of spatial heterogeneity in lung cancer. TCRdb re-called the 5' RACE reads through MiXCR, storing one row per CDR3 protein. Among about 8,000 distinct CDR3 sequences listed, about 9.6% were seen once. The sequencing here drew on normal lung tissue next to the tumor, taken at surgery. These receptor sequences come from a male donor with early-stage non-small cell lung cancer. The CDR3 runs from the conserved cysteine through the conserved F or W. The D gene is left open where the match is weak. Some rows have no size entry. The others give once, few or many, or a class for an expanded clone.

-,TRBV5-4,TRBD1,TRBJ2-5,CASSFDRGRMETQYF,TGTGCCAGCAGCTTTGACAGGGGGCGCATGGAGACCCAGTACTTC
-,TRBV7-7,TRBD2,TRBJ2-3,CASSPLAGVVGTQYF,TGTGCTAGCAGCCCTTTAGCGGGAGTGGTAGGCACGCAGTATTTT
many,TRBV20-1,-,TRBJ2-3,CSADDLADNTDTQYF,TGCAGTGCTGACGATTTAGCGGACAACACAGATACGCAGTATTTT
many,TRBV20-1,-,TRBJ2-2,CSAGGGVNTGELFF,TGCAGTGCCGGAGGGGGAGTGAACACCGGGGAGCTGTTTTTT
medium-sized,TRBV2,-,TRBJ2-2,CASSGVANTGELFF,TGTGCCAGCAGTGGAGTCGCGAACACCGGGGAGCTGTTTTTT
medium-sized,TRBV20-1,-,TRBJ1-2,CSATGNYGYTF,TGCAGTGCTACAGGGAACTATGGCTACACCTTC
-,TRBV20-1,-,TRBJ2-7,CSAELGGEQYF,TGCAGTGCTGAACTTGGGGGCGAGCAGTACTTC
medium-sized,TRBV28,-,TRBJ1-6,CASSLLPSPLHF,TGTGCCAGCAGTTTACTTCCCTCACCCCTCCACTTT
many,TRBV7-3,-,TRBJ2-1,CASSLGTVYNEQFF,TGTGCCAGCAGCCTAGGGACGGTATACAATGAGCAGTTCTTC
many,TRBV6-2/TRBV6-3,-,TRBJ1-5,CASSYVGLDNQPQHF,TGTGCCAGCAGTTATGTAGGGTTGGACAATCAGCCCCAGCATTTT
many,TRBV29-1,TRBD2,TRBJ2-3,CSAILAAYTDTQYF,TGCAGCGCTATACTAGCGGCCTACACAGATACGCAGTATTTT
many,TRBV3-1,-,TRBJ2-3,CASSLPGGADTQYF,TGTGCCAGCAGCCTCCCGGGCGGGGCAGATACGCAGTATTTT
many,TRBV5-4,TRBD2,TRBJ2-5,CASSPVAGASETQYF,TGTGCCAGCAGCCCAGTAGCGGGAGCCTCGGAGACCCAGTACTTC
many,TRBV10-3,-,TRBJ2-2,CAIGTGGELFF,TGTGCCATCGGAACGGGCGGGGAGCTGTTTTTT
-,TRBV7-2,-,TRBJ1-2,CASSLGQGKNYGYTF,TGTGCCAGCAGCTTAGGGCAGGGGAAGAACTATGGCTACACCTTC
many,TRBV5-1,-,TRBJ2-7,CASSGYSPYEQYF,TGCGCCAGCAGCGGTTACAGTCCCTACGAGCAGTACTTC
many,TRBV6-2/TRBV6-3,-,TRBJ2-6,CASTYRDGVLPGANVLTF,TGTGCCAGCACTTACCGGGACGGAGTTCTCCCTGGGGCCAACGTCCTGACTTTC
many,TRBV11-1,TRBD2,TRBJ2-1,CASSSDGGAREQFF,TGTGCCAGCAGCTCAGACGGGGGGGCTCGTGAGCAGTTCTTC
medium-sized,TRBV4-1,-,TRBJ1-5,CASSQGGMGNQPQHF,TGCGCCAGCAGCCAAGGCGGAATGGGCAATCAGCCCCAGCATTTT
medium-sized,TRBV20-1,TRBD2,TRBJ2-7,CSARGVVAGYTYEQYF,TGCAGTGCTAGAGGGGTTGTAGCGGGCTATACCTACGAGCAGTACTTC
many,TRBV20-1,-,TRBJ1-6,CSASGPSSYNSPLHF,TGCAGTGCTAGCGGGCCGAGCTCCTATAATTCACCCCTCCACTTT
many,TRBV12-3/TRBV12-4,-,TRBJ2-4,CASSLTAKNIQYF,TGTGCCAGCAGTTTAACGGCCAAAAACATTCAGTACTTC
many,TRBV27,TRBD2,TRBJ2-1,CASSKGLAGGWDEQFF,TGTGCCAGCAGTAAAGGACTAGCGGGAGGTTGGGATGAGCAGTTCTTC
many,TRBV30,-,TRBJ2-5,CAWSPRETQYF,TGTGCCTGGAGTCCTCGGGAGACCCAGTACTTC